The 6 T cell receptor beta chains given below trace back to one sample, sequenced in a study of human T cells and chemical hapten exposure. The time point: patch test 2, 6 weeks after DPC sensitization. Treatment of the sample: therapeutic diphenylcyclopropenone sensitization with weekly scalp DPC. MiXCR, applied by TCRdb to the RACE reads, yields one record per CDR3 protein. Of fewer than 85,000 distinct CDR3 sequences in the sample, 10% to 13% were seen once. The material sequenced was whole blood, taken in connection with sensitization to the hapten diphenylcyclopropenone (DPC). These receptors were obtained from a woman aged 25 to 39 with alopecia areata. Some clones in this sample may be carry-over from other donors' samples.

CDR3: CASSPLGRDEQYF. CDR3 bases: TGTGCCAGCTCACCCCTCGGGAGGGATGAGCAGTACTTC. The chain carries TRBV18 and TRBJ2-7; 8 bases line up with TRBD2. CDR1 and CDR2 from the germline V gene are KGHSH and LQKENI. The V gene end was trimmed by 3 bases and the J gene end by 7 bases; junction bases not matched to a gene: 5. The CDR3 has 13 residues.

This clonotype showed up many times. The rearrangement uses TRBV19 and TRBJ1-4; D is undetermined. This CDR3 has 14 residues. Trimming left V 6 bases short and J 10 bases short, with 18 bases between. The germline V gene encodes CDR1 LNHDA and CDR2 SQIVND (reference sequence). As DNA, the CDR3 is TGTGCCAGTAGGAAAACAGCTAAGCCTGGAAAACTGTTTTTT. Its protein product is CASRKTAKPGKLFF.

J is TRBJ1-6 and V is TRBV6-2 or TRBV6-3; D is uncertain. This CDR3 region has 16 residues. Trimming left V 6 bases short and J 7 bases short, with 19 bases between. CDR1 is MNHEY, CDR2 SVGEGT, per germline. The CDR3 spells CASSKSKDRTNSPLHF. CDR3 coding DNA: TGTGCCAGCAGCAAGTCAAAGGATAGGACGAATTCACCCCTCCACTTT.

This clonotype was recorded at least ten times. This rearrangement joins TRBV7-9 to TRBJ2-7; possibly TRBD1 for D (5 bases). Germline V gene lookup returns CDR1 SEHNR and CDR2 FQNEAQ (reference sequence). V lost 5 bases and J lost 5, with 10 bases in between. CDR3 length: 12 residues. DNA for the CDR3: TGTGCCAGCAGCCCCGGCAGGGACGAGCAGTACTTC. Residues: CASSPGRDEQYF. The entire variable domain, with the rest obtained from reference TRBV7-9 and TRBJ2-7, is as follows: DTGVSQNPRHKITKRGQNVTFRCDPISEHNRLYWYRQTLGQGPEFLTYFQNEAQLEKSRLLSDRFSAERPKGSFSTLEIQRTEQGDSAMYLCASSPGRDEQYFGPGTRLTVT.

The chain joins TRBV30 to TRBJ2-7; D is undetermined. CDR1 and CDR2 (germline): GTSNPN, SVGIG (reference sequence). This CDR3 comprises 11 residues. Trimming pared 0 bases from V and 4 bases from J, leaving 4 bases between. Here the CDR3 DNA reads TGTGCCTGGAGTGTACGTTACGAGCAGTACTTC. Translation: CAWSVRYEQYF. Based on the CDR3 plus reference TRBV30 and TRBJ2-7, the full variable domain is SQTIHQWPATLVQPVGSPLSLECTVEGTSNPNLYWYRQAAGRGLQLLFYSVGIGQISSEVPQNLSASRPQDRQFILSSKKLLLSDSGFYLCAWSVRYEQYFGPGTRLTVT.

In its sample, this clonotype was seen many times. The CDR3 DNA is TGTGCCAGCAGCCGTGAGGGCCTGCCCCAGCATTTT. It yields the protein CASSREGLPQHF. The V and J genes are TRBV3-1 and TRBJ1-5; D is undetermined. V lost 4 bases, J lost 9 bases, and 10 bases lay in between. Germline V lookup: CDR1 LGHDT, CDR2 YNNKEL (reference sequence). This CDR3 is 12 amino acids long. Based on the CDR3 plus reference TRBV3-1 and TRBJ1-5, the full variable domain is DTAVSQTPKYLVTQMGNDKSIKCEQNLGHDTMYWYKQDSKKFLKIMFSYNNKELIINETVPNRFSPKSPDKAHLNLHINSLELGDSAVYFCASSREGLPQHFGDGTRLSIL.